Listed below are T cell receptor beta chains from one sample, sequenced in a study of T cell repertoires in cytomegalovirus infection. Antigen specificity for these receptors is unknown. TCRdb analysed the reads with MiXCR anew, one entry per CDR3 protein. The table records about 920,000 distinct CDR3 sequences, around 30% of them present only once. The sample in question was cultured CD8+ T cells from PBMCs, obtained from culture after CMV antigen stimulation. These TCRs come from a human donor in good health (CMV status not recorded). Some clones in this sample may be carry-over from other donors' samples. CDR3s include the opening cysteine and the closing phenylalanine or tryptophan. Clone size is not always given. Where it is, it says once, few, many or a class for expanded clones.

v_gene	j_gene	abundance	CDR3aa
TRBV20-1	TRBJ1-5	few	CSARDSSGDSNQPQHF
TRBV6-6	TRBJ1-5	.	CASTHGSNQPQHF
TRBV6-1	TRBJ2-7	.	CASSPPHIYLTYEQYF
TRBV19	TRBJ2-1	few	CASSNRALGNEQFF
TRBV6-2/TRBV6-3	TRBJ2-1	few	CASRPGRNEQFF
TRBV5-6	TRBJ1-2	.	CASSFSSSSYGYTF
TRBV4-3	TRBJ2-2	.	CASSQSSGGNTGELFF
TRBV7-8	TRBJ1-1	.	CASSSSGINTEAFF
TRBV6-2/TRBV6-3	TRBJ2-3	many	CASSYPTSGYTDTQYF
TRBV11-3	TRBJ2-2	few	CASSSSGASGGEAGELFF
TRBV7-6	TRBJ2-7	.	CASSLYRSNEQYF
TRBV7-6	TRBJ1-2	.	CASSLAMGYGYTF
TRBV9	TRBJ2-3	.	CASSVAGGRDTQYF
TRBV5-6	TRBJ1-1	few	CASSLIINTEAFF
TRBV7-9	TRBJ1-2	.	CASSYPGQRDYGYTF
TRBV27	TRBJ2-2	medium-sized	CASSFGGVLTGELFF
TRBV19	TRBJ1-1	few	CASSIASFSPGTEAFF
TRBV5-1	TRBJ2-5	.	CASSPGLAGDYQETQYF
TRBV6-5	TRBJ1-4	.	CATGEGKVEKLFF
TRBV6-6	TRBJ1-5	.	CASSPSGTASRNQPQHF
TRBV25-1	TRBJ1-2	.	CASGETVPWAF
TRBV4-3	TRBJ1-1	.	CASSQDRYNTEAFF
TRBV4-1	TRBJ1-1	.	CASSQVSPSTSGNTEAFF
TRBV11-3	TRBJ2-5	.	CASSLEGMQETQYF
TRBV5-5	TRBJ2-2	few	CASSWRWMQKNTGELFF